Below are 8 T cell receptor beta chains sequenced from a single sample in a study of blood T cell repertoires in COVID-19. The method was immunoSEQ multiplex PCR; TCRdb's version includes in-frame clones alone and lacks a portion of them. The table includes 100,000 or so clones, about 92% detected once. Material for sequencing was peripheral blood. These receptor sequences come from a middle-aged man with active COVID-19.

V is TRBV7-9 and J is TRBJ1-1; D call uncertain. The CDR3 spans 12 residues. V was clipped by 4 bases and J by 1 base, with 4 bases between them. Germline V gene sequence: CDR1 SEHNR, CDR2 FQNEAQ (reference sequence). CDR3 protein: CASSSENTEAFF. The CDR3 region has the DNA TGTGCCAGCAGCTCAGAGAACACTGAAGCTTTCTTT.

This chain connects TRBV3-1 (or the pseudogene TRBV3-2) to TRBJ2-3; D might be TRBD2 (6 bases). V was pared by 3 bases and J by 0 bases, with 16 bases between. The V gene's germline CDR1 is LGHDT and CDR2 YNNKEL (reference sequence). The CDR3 has 17 residues. In DNA, the CDR3 is TGTGCCAGCAGCCAGGCGGGAACACTCCCTAGCACAGATACGCAGTATTTT. It encodes CASSQAGTLPSTDTQYF.

This chain links TRBV16 with TRBJ1-1, with 7 bases fitting TRBD1. The CDR3 runs to 13 residues. The V segment lost 6 bases and the J segment 8 bases; nucleotides outside the gene matches: 9. Germline CDR1 KGHSY, CDR2 FQNENV. In DNA form, the CDR3 reads TGTGCCAGCAGTACTGTCCGACAGGGAGAAGCTTTCTTT. Residues: CASSTVRQGEAFF.

The chain employs TRBV2 and TRBJ1-5, with D tentatively TRBD1 (5 bases). The germline V gene encodes CDR1 SNHLY and CDR2 FYNNEI. Trimming removed 11 bases from V and 5 bases from J, with 13 bases in between. CDR3 length equals 12 residues. CDR3 sequence (DNA): TGTGCCTGCCGGGACTTAGATCAGCCCCAGCATTTT. Its translation is CACRDLDQPQHF.

The chain has TRBV4-1 and TRBJ2-1, with 8 bases fitting TRBD2. CDR3 size: 15 residues. V was pared by 1 base and J by 6 bases, with 5 bases of the junction left unmatched. Germline CDR1 and CDR2: MGHRA and YSYEKL. CDR3 nucleotides: TGCGCCAGCAGCCAAGGAGCGGGAGAAATCAATGAGCAGTTCTTC. Protein: CASSQGAGEINEQFF.

The DNA of the CDR3 is TGCGCCAGCAGCTTGAGCTCTGGACTCTCTGGGGCCAACGTCCTGACTTTC. This codes for CASSLSSGLSGANVLTF. V is TRBV5-1 and J is TRBJ2-6; weak D call: TRBD2 (5 bases). Trimming shortened V by 1 base and J by 0 bases, and 11 bases separated the two germline ends. The CDR3 loop spans 17 amino acids. From germline, CDR1 is SGHRS and CDR2 YFSETQ. Full variable domain (remainder filled in from reference TRBV5-1 and TRBJ2-6): KAGVTQTPRYLIKTRGQQVTLSCSPISGHRSVSWYQQTPGQGLQFLFEYFSETQRNKGNFPGRFSGRQFSNSRSEMNVSTLELGDSALYLCASSLSSGLSGANVLTFGAGSRLTVL.

V gene TRBV6-5 combines with J gene TRBJ2-5, with D maybe TRBD2 (6 bases). The length of the CDR3 is 16 residues. The germline CDR1 and CDR2 sequences are MNHEY and SVGAGI. Trimming cost V 0 bases and J 1 base, with 12 bases left between them. CDR3 bases: TGTGCCAGCAGTTACTCCGCCGGGAGTGGCCAAGAGACCCAGTACTTC. It codes for CASSYSAGSGQETQYF.

The rearrangement uses TRBV28 and TRBJ2-7, with 9 bases lining up with TRBD2. V was pared by 5 bases and J by 3 bases, with 17 bases of the junction left unmatched. This CDR3 has 18 residues. CDR1 is MDHEN, CDR2 SYDVKM, per germline. The CDR3 DNA follows: TGTGCCAGCAGTATAATTGGCGGGGCTAGCGGGAAGAACTACGAGCAGTACTTC. Residues: CASSIIGGASGKNYEQYF. Supplemented by reference TRBV28 and TRBJ2-7, the full variable domain reads DVKVTQSSRYLVKRTGEKVFLECVQDMDHENMFWYRQDPGLGLRLIYFSYDVKMKEKGDIPEGYSVSREKKERFSLILESASTNQTSMYLCASSIIGGASGKNYEQYFGPGTRLTVT.